These 25 T cell receptor beta chains came from one sample sequenced in a study of a mutant IDH1 vaccine in newly diagnosed glioma. No antigen has been identified for these receptors. The table came from immunoSEQ multiplex PCR; TCRdb's copy has only in-frame clones and leaves some out. The data show around 11,000 clones, approximately 85% seen once. The sample's time point: week 47, end of study. Mutant IDH1 20-mer peptide, at 300 ug, made up each vaccine dose, with topical imiquimod. The material was PBMCs, obtained from a glioma patient whose treatment included an IDH1 peptide vaccine. These receptors were taken from a man younger than 40 with glioma.

Only a few counts were recorded for this clone. One end of the junction is discordant with germline, which a read error may explain. The chain carries TRBV29-1 and TRBJ1-1; D is uncertain. CDR3 length: 13 residues. Germline V gives CDR1 SQVTM, CDR2 ANQGSEA. The CDR3 region is CSVVWGANAEAFF. The CDR3 DNA reads as TGCAGCGTCGTTTGGGGTGCGAACGCTGAAGCTTTCTTT.

The rearrangement uses TRBV7-2 and TRBJ2-7, with 7 bases lining up with TRBD1. Germline CDR1 reads SGHTA; CDR2 reads FQGNSA. The ends lost 4 bases at V and 5 bases at J; junction bases unmatched: 17. CDR3 length: 17 amino acids. The CDR3: CASSSDRISLNPHEQYF. Written as DNA, the CDR3 is TGTGCCAGCAGCTCGGACAGGATTAGTCTTAATCCTCACGAGCAGTACTTC.

The gene calls are TRBV6-1 and TRBJ2-1, with D unclear. CDR3 length: 9 amino acids. Between the trimmed V and J ends, which lost 7 bases and 8 bases, there was a span of 3 bases. Germline CDR1 and CDR2: MNHNS and SASEGT. CDR3 in DNA: TGTGCCAGCATAGATGAGCAGTTCTTC. Protein product: CASIDEQFF.

The rearrangement links TRBV11-2 to TRBJ2-3; unclear D gene. In germline, CDR1 is SGHAT, CDR2 FQNNGV. The CDR3 covers 14 residues. The V end was cut by 5 bases, the J end by 11 bases, with 20 bases between. The CDR3 sequence is CASSLIIGSPEQYF. CDR3 in DNA: TGTGCCAGCAGCCTCATAATAGGAAGCCCTGAGCAGTATTTT.

This chain connects TRBV5-6 to TRBJ2-5, with D unresolved. The DNA end is more similar to TRBJ2-7, so the J call may be wrong. This CDR3 region has 13 residues. CDR1 SGHDT and CDR2 YYEEEE come from the germline V gene. The CDR3 DNA is TGTGCCAGCAGCTTGGAAGAGATCTACGAGCAGTACTTC. It specifies CASSLEEIYEQYF.

The chain has TRBV29-1 and TRBJ1-1, with D uncertain. The V end lost 0 bases, the J end lost 7 bases, and 3 bases lay between the germline ends. CDR3 length: 10 amino acids. Germline V gene data show CDR1 as SQVTM and CDR2 as ANQGSEA. The CDR3 reads CSVEDNEAFF. The DNA of the CDR3 is TGCAGCGTTGAAGATAATGAAGCTTTCTTT. The variable domain in full, with the rest retrieved from reference TRBV29-1 and TRBJ1-1, is SAVISQKPSRDICQRGTSLTIQCQVDSQVTMMFWYRQQPGQSLTLIATANQGSEATYESGFVIDKFPISRPNLTFSTLTVSNMSPEDSSIYLCSVEDNEAFFGQGTRLTVV.

The chain carries TRBV7-8 and TRBJ2-7, with no clear D. From germline, CDR1 is SGHVS and CDR2 FQNEAQ. The CDR3 has 11 amino acids. With 4 bases removed from V and 2 bases from J, the gap between germline ends came to 3 bases. As DNA, the CDR3 is TGTGCCAGCAGCTCGACCTACGAGCAGTACTTC. Protein product: CASSSTYEQYF.

This rearrangement joins TRBV10-2 to TRBJ1-2; 9 bases are a match to TRBD1. The CDR3 runs to 16 residues. J was trimmed by 4 bases and V by 6 bases; bases with no gene match: 12. Germline V gene sequence: CDR1 WSHSY, CDR2 SAAADI. DNA for the CDR3: TGCGCCAGCAGCCGGGACAGGGATCTGTCTGTCTATGGCTACACCTTC. Its translation is CASSRDRDLSVYGYTF.

The chain combines TRBV11-1 with TRBJ2-5; D might be TRBD2 (5 bases). Trimming removed 4 bases from V and 2 bases from J, with 14 bases in between. The CDR3 spans 15 residues. Germline assignment: CDR1 SGHAT and CDR2 FQDESV (reference sequence). The CDR3 spells CASSSLGGRQETQYF. CDR3 DNA sequence: TGTGCCAGCAGCTCTTTGGGCGGGCGGCAAGAGACCCAGTACTTC.

The chain joins TRBV20-1 to TRBJ1-5; D not certain. Germline assignment: CDR1 DFQATT and CDR2 SNEGSKA (reference sequence). The V and J ends lost 2 bases and 15 bases respectively, with 11 bases between them. The length of the CDR3 is 10 residues. The DNA of the CDR3 is TGCAGTGCTAGATCATGGGGTCGGCATTTT. Translating gives CSARSWGRHF.

V gene TRBV19 combines with J gene TRBJ2-7; the match to TRBD2 covers 7 bases. Germline CDR1 and CDR2: LNHDA and SQIVND (reference sequence). The junction had 3 bases not matched to a gene; V was cut back by 1 base and J by 3 bases. The CDR3 has 14 amino acids. CDR3 nucleotides: TGTGCCAGTAGTATAGGGTCGGGGGGCTACGAGCAGTACTTC. It specifies CASSIGSGGYEQYF.

V gene TRBV5-8 combines with J gene TRBJ2-2; D perhaps matches TRBD1 (5 bases). Germline values: CDR1 SGHTS, CDR2 YDEGEE. CDR3 length: 14 amino acids. V gave up 1 base and J gave up 3 bases, with 7 bases separating them. The CDR3: CASSLPRDTGELFF. CDR3 nucleotide sequence: TGTGCCAGCAGCTTGCCCAGGGACACCGGGGAGCTGTTTTTT.

The chain combines TRBV29-1 with TRBJ1-2, with D perhaps matching TRBD1 (5 bases). The V end lost 3 bases, the J end lost 2 bases, and 13 bases lay between the germline ends. The germline V gene encodes CDR1 SQVTM and CDR2 ANQGSEA. This CDR3 has 14 residues. The chain's CDR3 is CSVEKMGPNYGYTF. The CDR3 DNA reads TGCAGCGTTGAGAAGATGGGGCCGAACTATGGCTACACCTTC.

This clone has more than one count but fewer than ten. The V and J genes are TRBV2 and TRBJ1-5, with a possible D match to TRBD1 (6 bases). Germline lookup yields CDR1 SNHLY and CDR2 FYNNEI. V was clipped by 4 bases and J by 4 bases, with 8 bases between them. The CDR3 runs to 13 residues. The CDR3 protein is CASSVDRNQPQHF. The CDR3 nucleotides are TGTGCCAGCAGTGTTGACAGGAATCAGCCCCAGCATTTT.

For the CDR3, the DNA is TGTGCCAGCAGCCAGGAAATAGGCACCGGGGAGCTGTTTTTT. Its protein is CASSQEIGTGELFF. The J gene is TRBJ2-2, the V gene TRBV6-4; D ambiguous. Trimming took 6 bases from V and 4 from J, leaving 12 bases between them. Per germline, CDR1 MRHNA and CDR2 SNTAGT. CDR3 length: 14 residues.

The gene calls are TRBV30 and TRBJ2-7; D gene uncertain. Germline V gene data show CDR1 as GTSNPN and CDR2 as SVGIG (reference sequence). The V end was cut by 0 bases, the J end by 9 bases, with 18 bases between. The CDR3 sequence is 14 residues long. CDR3 DNA: TGTGCCTGGAGTGTACGGCAGCGCCAGCCCGGGCAGTACTTC. Encoded protein: CAWSVRQRQPGQYF.

V is TRBV29-1 and J is TRBJ2-1; the D is unclear. From germline, CDR1 is SQVTM and CDR2 ANQGSEA. CDR3 length: 15 amino acids. V lost 4 bases and J 6 bases, leaving 19 bases between the germline ends. This CDR3 reads CSVVAATPRANEQFF. The CDR3, as DNA: TGCAGCGTTGTTGCGGCTACCCCACGAGCCAATGAGCAGTTCTTC.

V usage is TRBV6-1 and J usage is TRBJ1-2, with 11 bases aligning to TRBD1. Germline-derived CDR1 and CDR2 are MNHNS and SASEGT. The CDR3 is made up of 14 amino acids. J was trimmed by 7 bases and V by 4 bases; bases with no gene match: 5. The CDR3 sequence: CASSGGTGGLGYTF. Here the CDR3 DNA reads TGTGCCAGCAGTGGAGGGACAGGGGGTCTTGGCTACACCTTC.

This clone was seen a handful of times. The rearrangement joins TRBV29-1 to TRBJ1-1, with D perhaps TRBD1 (6 bases). The CDR3 loop spans 12 amino acids. CDR1 SQVTM and CDR2 ANQGSEA come from the germline V gene. The V end was cut by 6 bases, the J end by 3 bases, with 11 bases between. This CDR3 reads CSVFPGDTEAFF. CDR3 DNA sequence: TGCAGCGTATTTCCAGGGGACACTGAAGCTTTCTTT.

This sequence joins TRBV11-2 and TRBJ2-1; the D is unclear. This CDR3 region has 13 residues. The germline gives CDR1 SGHAT, CDR2 FQNNGV. Trimming removed 2 bases from V and 0 bases from J, with 2 bases in between. The CDR3 here is CASSLYSYNEQFF. CDR3 DNA sequence: TGTGCCAGCAGCTTATACTCCTACAATGAGCAGTTCTTC.

The J gene is TRBJ2-7, the V gene TRBV6-5; possibly TRBD2 for D (5 bases). CDR1 MNHEY and CDR2 SVGAGI come from the germline V gene. V dropped 2 bases and J dropped 2 bases, with 13 bases sitting between them. The CDR3 consists of 15 residues. The chain's CDR3 is CASSYDSVGTYEQYF. CDR3 in DNA: TGTGCCAGCAGTTACGATTCAGTCGGGACCTACGAGCAGTACTTC.

This clone appeared once. This chain joins TRBV5-4 and TRBJ1-1, with a tentative D call TRBD1 (5 bases). Trimming removed 0 bases at V and 7 bases at J, with 7 bases between. The CDR3 consists of 12 residues. Per the germline V gene, CDR1 is SGHNT and CDR2 is YYREEE (reference sequence). The CDR3 bases are TGTGCCAGCAGCTTGGAAGACAGTGAAGCTTTCTTT. This sequence encodes CASSLEDSEAFF.

The chain recombines TRBV6-1 with TRBJ1-5, with unresolved D. The CDR3 contains 13 residues. Germline CDR1 is MNHNS and CDR2 is SASEGT. The V end was cut by 5 bases, the J end by 5 bases, with 10 bases between. The CDR3 DNA reads as TGTGCCAGCAGTAGTAGTTGGGATCAGCCCCAGCATTTT. It translates to CASSSSWDQPQHF.

This chain uses TRBV5-1 with TRBJ2-1, with 12 bases identical to TRBD2. CDR1 SGHRS and CDR2 YFSETQ come from the germline V gene. The CDR3 has 17 amino acids. The V gene end was trimmed by 0 bases and the J gene end by 6 bases; junction bases not matched to a gene: 7. The CDR3 nucleotides are TGCGCCAGCAGCTTGGTCCCCCTAGCGGGAGGGCCCAATGAGCAGTTCTTC. Amino acid sequence: CASSLVPLAGGPNEQFF.

This clone has a single count. V and J are TRBV7-2 and TRBJ1-1; TRBD1 might be the D (6 bases). CDR1 is SGHTA and CDR2 is FQGNSA in the germline V gene. Trimming took off 5 bases at V and 10 bases at J, with 14 bases between the two ends. The CDR3 has 12 residues. The CDR3 loop reads CASSPSKGGAFF. The CDR3 nucleotides are TGTGCCAGCAGCCCTTCGAAGGGGGGAGCTTTCTTT.